Included here is one T cell receptor (beta chain) sequence, with context. Its antigen is unknown. TCRdb keeps only in-frame clones here, not all; method: immunoSEQ multiplex PCR. Of some 250,000 clones listed, around 86% are singletons. This sample is drawn from a study of cytomegalovirus exposure and HLA in healthy donors. General study findings and limits: In vitro, three CMV-associated chains proved specific for CMV antigens. Associated with cytomegalovirus, according to the listing, were 150 to 200 TCR beta chains.

V lost 3 bases and J lost 4, with 16 bases in between. CDR1 and CDR2 from the germline V gene are LNHDA and SQIVND (reference sequence). The CDR3 is 15 residues long. The receptor was isolated from a woman in her twenties or thirties in good health and CMV-seropositive. This chain joins TRBV19 and TRBJ2-7; no clear D gene. Sample: PBMCs. This chain's CDR3 is CASSMAVIDYYEQYF. CDR3 nucleotide sequence: TGTGCCAGTAGTATGGCGGTGATTGATTATTACGAGCAGTACTTC.